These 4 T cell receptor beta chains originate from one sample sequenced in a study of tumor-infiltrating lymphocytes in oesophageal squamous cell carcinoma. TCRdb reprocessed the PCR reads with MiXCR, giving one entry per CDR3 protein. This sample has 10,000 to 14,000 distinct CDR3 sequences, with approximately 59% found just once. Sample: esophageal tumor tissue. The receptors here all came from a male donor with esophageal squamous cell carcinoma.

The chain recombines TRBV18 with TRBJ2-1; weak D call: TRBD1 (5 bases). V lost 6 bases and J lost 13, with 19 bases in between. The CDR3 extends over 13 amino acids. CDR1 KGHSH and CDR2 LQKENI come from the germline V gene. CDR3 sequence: CASSPGYQETQFF. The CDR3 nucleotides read TGTGCCAGCTCCCCAGGGTACCAAGAGACCCAGTTCTTC.

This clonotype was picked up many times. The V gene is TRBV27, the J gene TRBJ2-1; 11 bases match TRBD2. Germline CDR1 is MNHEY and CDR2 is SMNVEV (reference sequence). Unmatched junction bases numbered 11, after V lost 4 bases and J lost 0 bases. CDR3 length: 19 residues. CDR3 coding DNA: TGTGCCAGCAGTTCCGGGACTAGCGGCTACCTGAGCTCCTACAATGAGCAGTTCTTC. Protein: CASSSGTSGYLSSYNEQFF.

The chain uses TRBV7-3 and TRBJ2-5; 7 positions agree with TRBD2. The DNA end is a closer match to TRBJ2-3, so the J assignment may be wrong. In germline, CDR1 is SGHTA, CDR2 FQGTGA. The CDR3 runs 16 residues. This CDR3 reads CASSLMGGVHGNTQYF. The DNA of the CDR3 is TGTGCCAGCAGCTTAATGGGGGGGGTTCACGGGAATACGCAGTATTTT.

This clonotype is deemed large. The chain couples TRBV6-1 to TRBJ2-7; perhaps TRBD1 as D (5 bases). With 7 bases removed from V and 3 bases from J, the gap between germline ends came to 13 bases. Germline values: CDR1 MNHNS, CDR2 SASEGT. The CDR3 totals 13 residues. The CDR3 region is CASKSGHNYEQYF. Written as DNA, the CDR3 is TGTGCCAGCAAGTCAGGACACAACTACGAGCAGTACTTC.